This entry describes one T cell receptor beta chain. This entry comes from a study of CD8+ T cells in alopecia areata. Treatment described: oral pan-JAK inhibitor, 5-10 mg twice daily. The CDR3 spans 16 residues. In germline, CDR1 is SQVTM, CDR2 ANQGSEA. RNA extraction was followed by reverse transcription into cDNA, which acted as the sequencing template. Data came from immunoSEQ multiplex PCR; TCRdb stores just in-frame clones and leaves some out. This table holds approximately 210,000 clones, more than 60% found once. The chain employs TRBV29-1 and TRBJ2-5, with 10 bases lining up with TRBD1. TRBJ2-7 explains the end of the DNA better; the J call may be wrong. Sequenced material: CD4+ T cells sorted from blood, taken at week 44, from a patient treated with tofacitinib. The sequence derives from a human donor with alopecia areata. The CDR3 sequence: CSVGGVDGTGVYEQYF. CDR3 bases: TGCAGCGTTGGGGGAGTTGATGGGACAGGGGTTTACGAGCAGTACTTC.